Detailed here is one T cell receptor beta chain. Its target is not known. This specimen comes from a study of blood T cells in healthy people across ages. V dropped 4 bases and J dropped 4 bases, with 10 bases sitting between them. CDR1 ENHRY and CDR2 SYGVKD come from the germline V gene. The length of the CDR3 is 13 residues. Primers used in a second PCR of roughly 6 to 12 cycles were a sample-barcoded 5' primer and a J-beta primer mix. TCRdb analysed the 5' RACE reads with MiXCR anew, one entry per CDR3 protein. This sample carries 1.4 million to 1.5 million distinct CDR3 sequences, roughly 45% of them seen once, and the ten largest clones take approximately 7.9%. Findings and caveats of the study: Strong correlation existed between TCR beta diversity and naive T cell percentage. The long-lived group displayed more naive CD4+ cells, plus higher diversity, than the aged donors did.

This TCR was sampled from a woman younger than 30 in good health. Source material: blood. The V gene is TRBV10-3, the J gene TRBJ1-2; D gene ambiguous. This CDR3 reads CAISGTGFYGYTF. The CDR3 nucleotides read TGTGCCATCAGTGGGACGGGTTTCTATGGCTACACCTTC.